The 18 T cell receptor beta chains reported below all come from one sample, sequenced in a study of cytomegalovirus exposure and HLA in healthy donors. Both 60 Vbeta primers and 13 Jbeta primers went into the PCR. Produced via immunoSEQ multiplex PCR; TCRdb's table is partial and in-frame only. The sample holds approximately 88,000 clones, around 64% seen once. Material for sequencing was PBMCs. These receptors were collected from a man between 60 and 75 years old in good health and CMV-seronegative.

The chain employs TRBV5-5 and TRBJ1-2; TRBD1 matches 7 bases. From germline, CDR1 is SGHKS and CDR2 YYEKEE (reference sequence). V shed 4 bases, J shed 3 bases, and the junction held 9 bases outside the gene matches. The CDR3 spans 15 residues. The CDR3 loop reads CASSHGTGQYYGYTF. The CDR3 nucleotides read TGTGCCAGCAGCCATGGAACGGGACAGTACTATGGCTACACCTTC.

This clone was detected once. CDR3 in amino acids: CASSLRLGEQFF. The CDR3 DNA follows: TGTGCCAGCAGTTTACGACTAGGGGAGCAGTTCTTC. The rearrangement uses TRBV28 and TRBJ2-1; D perhaps matches TRBD2 (6 bases). This CDR3 comprises 12 residues. V was clipped by 2 bases and J by 10 bases, with 9 bases between them. In germline, CDR1 is MDHEN, CDR2 SYDVKM.

This clone came up a few times. Other DNA sequences in this specimen translate into the identical CDR3. This rearrangement joins TRBV9 to TRBJ2-3; D perhaps matches TRBD1 (7 bases). The V and J ends lost 0 bases and 3 bases respectively, with 11 bases between them. Germline loops: CDR1 SGDLS, CDR2 YYNGEE. CDR3 size: 15 residues. This CDR3 reads CASSVEQGRTDTQYF. CDR3 coding DNA: TGTGCCAGCAGCGTAGAACAGGGGAGGACAGATACGCAGTATTTT.

This clone was seen more than once but under ten times. The J gene is TRBJ1-3, the V gene TRBV4-1; D is possibly TRBD1 (6 bases). Trimming removed 2 bases from V and 0 bases from J, with 14 bases in between. The CDR3 contains 17 residues. Germline values: CDR1 MGHRA, CDR2 YSYEKL. CDR3 residues: CASSQSPQGNSGNTIYF. The CDR3 bases are TGCGCCAGCAGCCAAAGTCCTCAGGGGAACTCTGGAAACACCATATATTTT.

This chain uses TRBV6-5 with TRBJ2-7; weak D call: TRBD1 (5 bases). This CDR3 has 13 amino acids. The V and J ends lost 2 bases and 4 bases respectively, with 9 bases between them. Germline V gene lookup returns CDR1 MNHEY and CDR2 SVGAGI. This chain's CDR3 is CASSYGREYEQYF. DNA for the CDR3: TGTGCCAGCAGTTACGGCAGGGAATACGAGCAGTACTTC.

The CDR3, as DNA: TGTGCCAGCAGTTGGGGAAGGGGGTCCCTCAACGAGCAGTACTTC. Encoded protein: CASSWGRGSLNEQYF. The chain has TRBV27 and TRBJ2-7; the D gene is possibly TRBD1 (6 bases). This CDR3 has 15 residues. V was pared by 4 bases and J by 5 bases, with 18 bases between. Germline CDR1 and CDR2: MNHEY and SMNVEV (reference sequence).

The table lists this clone with a few counts. The chain is built from TRBV5-5 and TRBJ2-7; TRBD2 might be the D (7 bases). CDR1 is SGHKS, CDR2 YYEKEE, per germline (reference sequence). There are 16 residues in the CDR3. Trimming stripped 4 bases from V and 2 bases from J, with 19 bases between. The CDR3 region has the DNA TGTGCCAGCAGCCAAGCGGGGTACGGGGGCACCTACGAGCAGTACTTC. It is translated as CASSQAGYGGTYEQYF.

This clone was detected only a few times. This chain joins TRBV6-1 and TRBJ2-1; 10 nucleotides match TRBD2. The length of the CDR3 is 20 residues. Germline trimming cut 0 bases from V and 4 bases from J; bases unmatched to any gene: 15. Germline loops: CDR1 MNHNS, CDR2 SASEGT. CDR3 sequence: CASSEAQVAGGPTPYNEQFF. The CDR3 DNA is TGTGCCAGCAGTGAAGCGCAGGTAGCGGGGGGCCCTACCCCTTACAATGAGCAGTTCTTC.

This clone was recorded a few times. V is TRBV10-3 and J is TRBJ2-5; 8 bases fit TRBD2. The germline V gene has CDR1 ENHRY and CDR2 SYGVKD. This CDR3 is 16 amino acids long. V shed 10 bases, J shed 1 base, and the junction held 14 bases outside the gene matches. The CDR3 spells CATSAGGDAFQETQYF. CDR3 sequence (DNA): TGTGCCACCTCGGCCGGGGGGGATGCGTTCCAAGAGACCCAGTACTTC.

This clone turned up a few times. The J gene is TRBJ2-7, the V gene TRBV6-1; the match to TRBD1 covers 8 bases. The CDR3 has 15 amino acids. Germline CDR1 reads MNHNS; CDR2 reads SASEGT. V dropped 1 base and J dropped 2; count of bases not matched to a gene: 4. DNA for the CDR3: TGTGCCAGCAGTGAAGGTGTCAGGGGGCCCTACGAGCAGTACTTC. It specifies CASSEGVRGPYEQYF.

The gene calls are TRBV6-1 and TRBJ2-1, with D possibly being TRBD1 (6 bases). The CDR3 covers 14 residues. Deletions cut 11 bases from V and 3 bases from J, with 17 bases between. Per the germline V gene, CDR1 is MNHNS and CDR2 is SASEGT. The CDR3, as DNA: TGTGCCTTAGGGGGAACCCTCGTCTACAATGAGCAGTTCTTC. Translation: CALGGTLVYNEQFF.

The rearrangement joins TRBV9 to TRBJ1-2, with D possibly matching TRBD1 (5 bases). Germline V gives CDR1 SGDLS, CDR2 YYNGEE. The CDR3 is made up of 12 amino acids. Trimming cost V 3 bases and J 8 bases, with 11 bases left between them. CDR3 DNA: TGTGCCAGCAGCGGTGGGGGGGGAGGCTACACCTTC. It translates to CASSGGGGGYTF.

J is TRBJ1-5 and V is TRBV29-1, with 9 nucleotides matching TRBD1. CDR1 is SQVTM and CDR2 is ANQGSEA in the germline V gene. The junction had 5 bases not matched to a gene; V was cut back by 4 bases and J by 4 bases. This CDR3 is built from 14 residues. The CDR3 DNA follows: TGCAGCGTTGCCTCCGGGACAGGGAATCAGCCCCAGCATTTT. As protein: CSVASGTGNQPQHF. The variable domain in full, completed from reference TRBV29-1 and TRBJ1-5, reads SAVISQKPSRDICQRGTSLTIQCQVDSQVTMMFWYRQQPGQSLTLIATANQGSEATYESGFVIDKFPISRPNLTFSTLTVSNMSPEDSSIYLCSVASGTGNQPQHFGDGTRLSIL.

The rearrangement links TRBV7-2 to TRBJ2-3, with D possibly being TRBD2 (6 bases). This CDR3 spans 15 amino acids. Per the germline V gene, CDR1 is SGHTA and CDR2 is FQGNSA. Deletions cut 3 bases from V and 8 bases from J, with 18 bases between. The CDR3 nucleotides read TGTGCCAGCAGCTTCCTAGGCGCGTCGGAGGGTACGCAGTATTTT. It translates to CASSFLGASEGTQYF.

This clone was detected a few times. The chain employs TRBV6-1 and TRBJ2-7; D is ambiguous. V lost 4 bases, J lost 2 bases, and 12 bases lay in between. CDR1 and CDR2 from the germline V gene are MNHNS and SASEGT. CDR3 length equals 14 residues. This chain's CDR3 is CASSVEGGPYEQYF. CDR3 nucleotides: TGTGCCAGCAGTGTGGAAGGTGGGCCCTACGAGCAGTACTTC.

With respect to this clone: The same CDR3 can be traced to other DNA sequences in this sample. CDR3 DNA sequence: TGTGCCAGTAGTAACAGGGGCTATGGCTACACCTTC. Translated, it gives CASSNRGYGYTF. This chain uses TRBV19 with TRBJ1-2, with 7 bases lining up with TRBD1. The CDR3 consists of 12 residues. Germline CDR1 and CDR2: LNHDA and SQIVND (reference sequence). V dropped 4 bases and J dropped 4; count of bases not matched to a gene: 0.

The genes are TRBV7-9 and TRBJ2-1; D not certain. Germline V gene lookup returns CDR1 SEHNR and CDR2 FQNEAQ (reference sequence). The CDR3 has 13 residues. The V end was cut by 3 bases, the J end by 4 bases, with 7 bases between. The CDR3 is CASSFQIYNEQFF. CDR3 DNA: TGTGCCAGCAGCTTCCAGATATACAATGAGCAGTTCTTC.

A few counts support this clone. This chain joins TRBV5-4 and TRBJ2-5, with TRBD2 as a possible D gene (6 bases). V lost 4 bases, J lost 1 base, and 11 bases lay in between. In germline, CDR1 is SGHNT, CDR2 YYREEE (reference sequence). The CDR3 loop spans 14 amino acids. The CDR3 protein is CASSGSSAQETQYF. The DNA for the CDR3 is TGTGCCAGCAGCGGGTCTAGCGCCCAAGAGACCCAGTACTTC.